These T cell receptor beta chains were read from a single sample in a study of radiotherapy plus CTLA-4 blockade in lung cancer. Repertoires were generated with immunoSEQ multiplex PCR, while TCRdb's copy carries only in-frame clones and drops some. The data contain some 110,000 clones, roughly 77% of them seen just once; the ten biggest clones take up roughly 3.1%. The sample in question was peripheral blood, obtained from a patient treated with radiotherapy plus ipilimumab. These receptors all come from a human donor with non-small cell lung cancer that progressed on radiotherapy plus ipilimumab. Some clones in this sample may be carry-over from other donors' samples. The CDR3 runs from the conserved cysteine through the conserved F or W. A D gene is named only where the DNA matches it firmly. Some rows have no size entry. The others give once, few or many, or a class for an expanded clone.

abundance	d_gene	j_gene	v_gene	CDR3nt	CDR3aa
NA	NA	TRBJ2-2	TRBV2	TGTGCCAGCTTAAAGGATACCTCGGGCACCGGGGAGCTGTTTTTT	CASLKDTSGTGELFF
few	NA	TRBJ1-3	TRBV5-1	TGCGCCAGCAGCCCGTGGGCCAACTCTGGAAACACCATATATTTT	CASSPWANSGNTIYF
NA	NA	TRBJ2-5	TRBV5-1	TGCGCCAGCAGCTTGGGAGAGGGGGAGACCCAGTACTTC	CASSLGEGETQYF
NA	TRBD2	TRBJ2-2	TRBV7-6	TGTGCCAGCAGACTAGCGGGGGGAAACACCGGGGAGCTGTTTTTT	CASRLAGGNTGELFF
few	TRBD2	TRBJ2-3	TRBV6-4	TGTGCCAGCAGTGACGGGCTAGCGGGGGCCGGATATACGCAGTATTTT	CASSDGLAGAGYTQYF
NA	NA	TRBJ1-2	TRBV6-4	TGTGCCAGCAGTGACCGGCGAGGGGGCTACACCTTC	CASSDRRGGYTF
NA	NA	TRBJ1-2	TRBV29-1	TGCAGCAGCTTTATGGATGGCTACACCTTC	CSSFMDGYTF
NA	TRBD1	TRBJ2-1	TRBV11-2	TGTGCCAGCAGCCCACCTCCTCTGACAGGGCAGCAGTTCTTC	CASSPPPLTGQQFF
NA	TRBD2	TRBJ2-3	TRBV5-1	TGCGCCAGCAGCTTGGGGCTAGCGGGGGGCGATACGCAGTATTTT	CASSLGLAGGDTQYF
NA	NA	TRBJ1-3	TRBV5-1	TGCGCCAGCAGCTTTGGACCGTCGTCTGGAAACACCATATATTTT	CASSFGPSSGNTIYF
NA	NA	TRBJ2-1	TRBV5-1	TGCGCCAGCTCCTGGGGGGCCTATGAGCAGTTCTTC	CASSWGAYEQFF
NA	NA	TRBJ1-6	TRBV6-5	TGTGCCAGCAGTCCTAGGACAGTCATTAATTCACCCCTCCACTTT	CASSPRTVINSPLHF
NA	NA	TRBJ2-4	TRBV10-3	TGTGCCATCACCCCCCCAATCAGAAGACAGTACTTC	CAITPPIRRQYF
NA	NA	TRBJ1-2	TRBV7-9	TGTGCCACCCCGCGGGGTTCGGGGGACACAACTAACTATGGCTACACCTTC	CATPRGSGDTTNYGYTF
NA	NA	TRBJ2-1	TRBV7-6	TGTGCCAGCAGCTCGGGGATGGTCAATGAGCAGTTCTTC	CASSSGMVNEQFF
NA	NA	TRBJ2-1	TRBV15	TGTGCCACCAGCAGGGGGAGGTACAATGAGCAGTTCTTC	CATSRGRYNEQFF
NA	NA	TRBJ1-6	TRBV7-2	TGTGCCAGCAGCTTCGGGGGTTTATCACCCCTCCACTTT	CASSFGGLSPLHF
NA	NA	TRBJ2-7	TRBV5-8	TGTGCCAGCAGCTTGGCGAGGGCAGGGGACGAGCAGTACTTC	CASSLARAGDEQYF
NA	NA	TRBJ1-5	TRBV2	TGTGCCAGCAGCTATGGACAGAACACTCAGCCCCAGCATTTT	CASSYGQNTQPQHF
few	TRBD2	TRBJ2-1	TRBV12-5	TGTGCTAGTGGTCTAGCGGGGGTTAATGAGCAGTTCTTC	CASGLAGVNEQFF
once	TRBD1	TRBJ2-5	TRBV9	TGTGCCAGCAGCGCCCCCGGGACAGGGCTTTTAGGAGAGACCCAGTACTTC	CASSAPGTGLLGETQYF
NA	TRBD1	TRBJ1-2	TRBV7-9	TGTGCCAGCAGCCTCATCCCGGGACAGGGTCCCTATGGCTACACCTTC	CASSLIPGQGPYGYTF
NA	NA	TRBJ1-2	TRBV7-2	TGTGCCAGCAGCTTATTCGGGGCCTCTAACTATGGCTACACCTTC	CASSLFGASNYGYTF
NA	TRBD1	TRBJ1-4	TRBV5-1	TGCGCCAGCAGCCCGGACAGGGAAAAACTGTTTTTT	CASSPDREKLFF
few	TRBD1	TRBJ2-3	TRBV15	TGTGCCACCAGCAGAGGGACAGGGGGCGCAGATACGCAGTATTTT	CATSRGTGGADTQYF
once	TRBD1	TRBJ1-4	TRBV6-5	TGTGCCAGCAGTTACCAAGGGACAGCTAATGAAAAACTGTTTTTT	CASSYQGTANEKLFF
NA	NA	TRBJ1-1	TRBV5-1	TGCGCCAGCAGTCCGGACAGACAGAACACTGAAGCTTTCTTT	CASSPDRQNTEAFF
once	NA	TRBJ2-2	TRBV7-2	TGTGCCAGCAGCTTTGATATCTCGACAGCGAACACCGGGGAGCTGTTTTTT	CASSFDISTANTGELFF
NA	NA	TRBJ2-3	TRBV4-2	TGTGCCAGCAACCTCCAGGGCCAGGGCACAGATACGCAGTATTTT	CASNLQGQGTDTQYF
NA	TRBD1	TRBJ2-1	TRBV18	TGTGCCAGCTCACGAACGGACAGGGGTCCCTACAATGGGCAGTTCTTC	CASSRTDRGPYNGQFF
NA	NA	TRBJ2-5	TRBV6-1	TGTGCCAGCAGTGAAGTGGCTTGGAGAATGGGGGAGACCCAGTACTTC	CASSEVAWRMGETQYF
few	NA	TRBJ1-4	TRBV4-3	TGCGCCAGCAGCCAAGATAGCGTGGCGCCAACTAATGAAAAACTGTTTTTT	CASSQDSVAPTNEKLFF
once	NA	TRBJ2-5	TRBV7-7	TGTGCTAGCAGCTTTAGCACCTTACTCGGCGGAGAGACCCAGTACTTC	CASSFSTLLGGETQYF
few	TRBD2	TRBJ2-1	TRBV4-3	TGCGCCAGCAGCCAAGAACTAGCGGGGGGGCCCGAGCAGTTCTTC	CASSQELAGGPEQFF
NA	TRBD2	TRBJ2-7	TRBV5-1	TGCGCCAGCAGCTTGGGACTAGCCGGTTATGACGCCTACGAGCAGTACTTC	CASSLGLAGYDAYEQYF
NA	NA	TRBJ1-4	TRBV5-4	TGTGCCAGCAGCGGGGACACGTCTGCAACTAATGAAAAACTGTTTTTT	CASSGDTSATNEKLFF
NA	NA	TRBJ2-7	TRBV6-6	TGTGCCAGCAGTTACTCGGGGGCTGTGGGCTACGAGCAGTACTTC	CASSYSGAVGYEQYF